This TCR beta chain appears in the sequencing data of a study of shared T cell receptors in the human thymus. Sequencing was performed with immunoSEQ multiplex PCR; in TCRdb, only in-frame clones are kept and a portion is missing. Of some 700,000 clones in the sample, around 85% were seen once. V was cut by 3 bases and J by 1 base, with 13 bases left in between. Looked up from germline, CDR1 is SGDLS and CDR2 is YYNGEE. The CDR3 runs 15 residues. This sample also belongs to another study, concerning human thymus T cells. Per that paper: Resected material from corrective heart surgery provided the thymus tissue analysed. Biased V and J segment usage appeared in thymus and peripheral blood. Unrelated individuals were reported by related research to share highly overlapping thymic repertoires.

Sequencing was done on a sample of thymocytes. This clonotype was obtained from a girl less than two years old with a congenital heart defect. The chain uses TRBV9 and TRBJ1-1; D uncertain. DNA of the CDR3: TGTGCCAGCAGCGGCTCCCAGTGGGCGAACACTGAAGCTTTCTTT. Its translation: CASSGSQWANTEAFF.